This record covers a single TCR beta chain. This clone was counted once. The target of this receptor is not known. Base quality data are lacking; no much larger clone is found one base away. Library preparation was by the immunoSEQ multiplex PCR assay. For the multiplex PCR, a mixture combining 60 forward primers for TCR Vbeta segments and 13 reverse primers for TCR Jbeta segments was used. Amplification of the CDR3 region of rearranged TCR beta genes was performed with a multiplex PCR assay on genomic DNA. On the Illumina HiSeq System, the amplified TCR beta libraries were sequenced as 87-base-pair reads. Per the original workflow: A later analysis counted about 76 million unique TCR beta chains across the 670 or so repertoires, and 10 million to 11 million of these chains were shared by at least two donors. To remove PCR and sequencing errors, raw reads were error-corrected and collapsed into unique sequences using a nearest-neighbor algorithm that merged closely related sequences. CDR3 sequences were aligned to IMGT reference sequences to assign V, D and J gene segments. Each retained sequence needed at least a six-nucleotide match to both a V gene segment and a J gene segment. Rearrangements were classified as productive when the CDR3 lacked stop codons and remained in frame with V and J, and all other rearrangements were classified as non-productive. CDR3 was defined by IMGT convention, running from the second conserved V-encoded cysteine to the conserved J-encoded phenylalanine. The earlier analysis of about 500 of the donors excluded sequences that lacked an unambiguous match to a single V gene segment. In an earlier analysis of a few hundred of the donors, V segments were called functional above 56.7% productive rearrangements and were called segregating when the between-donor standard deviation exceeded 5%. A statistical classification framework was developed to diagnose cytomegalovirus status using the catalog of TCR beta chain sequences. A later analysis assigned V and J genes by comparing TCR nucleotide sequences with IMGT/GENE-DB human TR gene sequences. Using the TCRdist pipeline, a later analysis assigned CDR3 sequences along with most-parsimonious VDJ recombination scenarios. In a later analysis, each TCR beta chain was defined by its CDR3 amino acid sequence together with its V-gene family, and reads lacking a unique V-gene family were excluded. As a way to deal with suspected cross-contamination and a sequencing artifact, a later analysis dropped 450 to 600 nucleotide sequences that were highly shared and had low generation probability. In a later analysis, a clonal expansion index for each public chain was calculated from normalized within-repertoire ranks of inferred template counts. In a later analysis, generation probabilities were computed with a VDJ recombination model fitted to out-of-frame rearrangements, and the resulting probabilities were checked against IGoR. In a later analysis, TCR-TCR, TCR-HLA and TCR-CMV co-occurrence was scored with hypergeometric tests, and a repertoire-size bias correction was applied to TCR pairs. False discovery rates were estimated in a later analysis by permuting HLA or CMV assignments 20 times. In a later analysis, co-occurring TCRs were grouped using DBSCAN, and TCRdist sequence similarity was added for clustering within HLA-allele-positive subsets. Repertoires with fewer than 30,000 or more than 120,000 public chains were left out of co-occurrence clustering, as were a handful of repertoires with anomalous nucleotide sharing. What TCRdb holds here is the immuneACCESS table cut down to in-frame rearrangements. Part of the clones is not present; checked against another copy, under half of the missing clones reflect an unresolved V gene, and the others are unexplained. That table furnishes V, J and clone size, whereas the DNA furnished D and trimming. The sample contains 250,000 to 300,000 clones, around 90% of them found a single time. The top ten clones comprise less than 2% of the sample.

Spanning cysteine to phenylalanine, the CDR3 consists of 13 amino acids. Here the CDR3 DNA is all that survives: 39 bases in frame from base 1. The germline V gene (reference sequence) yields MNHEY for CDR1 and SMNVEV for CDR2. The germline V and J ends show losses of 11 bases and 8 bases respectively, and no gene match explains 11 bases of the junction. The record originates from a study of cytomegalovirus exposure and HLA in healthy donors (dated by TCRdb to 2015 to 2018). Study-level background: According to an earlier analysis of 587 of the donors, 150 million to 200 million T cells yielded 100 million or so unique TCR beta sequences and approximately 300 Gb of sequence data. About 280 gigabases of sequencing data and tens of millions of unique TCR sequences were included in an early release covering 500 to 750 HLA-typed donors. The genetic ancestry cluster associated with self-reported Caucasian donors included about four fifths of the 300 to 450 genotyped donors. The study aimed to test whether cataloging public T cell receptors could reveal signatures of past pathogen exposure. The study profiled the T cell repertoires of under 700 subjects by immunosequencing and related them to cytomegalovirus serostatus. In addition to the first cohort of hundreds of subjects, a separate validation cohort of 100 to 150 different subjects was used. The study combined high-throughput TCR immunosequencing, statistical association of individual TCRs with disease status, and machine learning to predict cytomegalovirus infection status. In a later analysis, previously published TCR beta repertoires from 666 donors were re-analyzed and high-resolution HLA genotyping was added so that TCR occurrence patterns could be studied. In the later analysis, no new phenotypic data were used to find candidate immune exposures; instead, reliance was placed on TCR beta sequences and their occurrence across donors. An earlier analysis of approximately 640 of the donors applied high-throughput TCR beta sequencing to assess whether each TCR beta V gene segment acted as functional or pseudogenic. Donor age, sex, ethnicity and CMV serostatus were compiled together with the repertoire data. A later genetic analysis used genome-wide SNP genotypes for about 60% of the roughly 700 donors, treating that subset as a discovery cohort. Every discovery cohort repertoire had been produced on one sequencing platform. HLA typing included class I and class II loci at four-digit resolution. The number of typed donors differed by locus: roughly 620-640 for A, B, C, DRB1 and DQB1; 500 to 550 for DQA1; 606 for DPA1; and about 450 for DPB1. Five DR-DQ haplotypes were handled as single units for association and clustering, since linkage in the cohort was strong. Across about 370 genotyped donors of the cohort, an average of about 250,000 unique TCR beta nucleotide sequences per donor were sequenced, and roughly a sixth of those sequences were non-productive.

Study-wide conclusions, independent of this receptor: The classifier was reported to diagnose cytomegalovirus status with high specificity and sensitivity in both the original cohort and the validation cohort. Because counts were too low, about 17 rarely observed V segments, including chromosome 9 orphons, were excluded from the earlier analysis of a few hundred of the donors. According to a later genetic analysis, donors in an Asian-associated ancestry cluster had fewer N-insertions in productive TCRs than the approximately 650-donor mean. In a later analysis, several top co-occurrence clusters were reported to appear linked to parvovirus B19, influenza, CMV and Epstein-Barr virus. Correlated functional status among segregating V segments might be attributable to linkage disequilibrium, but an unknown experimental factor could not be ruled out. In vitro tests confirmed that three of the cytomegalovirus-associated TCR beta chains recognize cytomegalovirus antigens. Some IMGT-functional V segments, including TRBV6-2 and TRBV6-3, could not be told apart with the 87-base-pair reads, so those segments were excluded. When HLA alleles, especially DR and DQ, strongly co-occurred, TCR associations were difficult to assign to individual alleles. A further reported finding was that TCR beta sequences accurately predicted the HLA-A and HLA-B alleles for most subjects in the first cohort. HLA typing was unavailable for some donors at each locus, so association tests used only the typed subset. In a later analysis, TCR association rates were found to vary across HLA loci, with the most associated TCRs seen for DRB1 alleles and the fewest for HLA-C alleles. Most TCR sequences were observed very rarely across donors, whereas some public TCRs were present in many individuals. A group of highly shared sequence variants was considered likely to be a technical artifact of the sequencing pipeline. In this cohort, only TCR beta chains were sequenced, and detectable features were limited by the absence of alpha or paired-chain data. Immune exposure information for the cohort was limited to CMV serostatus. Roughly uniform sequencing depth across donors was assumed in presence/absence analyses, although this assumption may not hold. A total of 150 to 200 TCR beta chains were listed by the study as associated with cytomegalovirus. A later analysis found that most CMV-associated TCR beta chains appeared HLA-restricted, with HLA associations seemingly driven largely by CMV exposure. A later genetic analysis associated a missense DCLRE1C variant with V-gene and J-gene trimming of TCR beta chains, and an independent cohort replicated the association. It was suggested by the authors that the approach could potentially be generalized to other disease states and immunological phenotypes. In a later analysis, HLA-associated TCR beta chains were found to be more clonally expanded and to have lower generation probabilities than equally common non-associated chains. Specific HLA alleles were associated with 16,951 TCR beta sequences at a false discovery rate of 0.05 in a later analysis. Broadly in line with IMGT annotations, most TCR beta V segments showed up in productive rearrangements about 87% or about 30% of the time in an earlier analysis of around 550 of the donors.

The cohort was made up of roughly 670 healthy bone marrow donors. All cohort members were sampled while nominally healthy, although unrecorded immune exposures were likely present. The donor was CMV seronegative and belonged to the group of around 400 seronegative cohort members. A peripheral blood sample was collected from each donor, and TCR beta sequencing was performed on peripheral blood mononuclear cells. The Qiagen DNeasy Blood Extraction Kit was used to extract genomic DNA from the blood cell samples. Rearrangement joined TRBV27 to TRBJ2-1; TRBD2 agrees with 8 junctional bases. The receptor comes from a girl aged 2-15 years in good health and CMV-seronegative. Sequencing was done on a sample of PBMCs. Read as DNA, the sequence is TGTGCCGCAGGACTAGCAATTCGGGATGAGCAGTTCTTC. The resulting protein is CAAGLAIRDEQFF.